The 20 T cell receptor beta chains given below trace back to one sample, sequenced in a study of breast tumors, draining lymph nodes, adjacent tissues. TCRdb reprocessed the multiplex PCR reads with MiXCR, giving one entry per CDR3 protein. In the table there are about 180,000 distinct CDR3 sequences, about 30% of which are singletons. Axillary draining lymph nodes of breast cancer patients supplied the node samples. The sample comprised axillary lymph node tissue. Receptor source: a female donor with breast cancer. Some clones in this sample may be carry-over from other donors' samples.

The chain employs TRBV19 and TRBJ1-4, with D possibly TRBD1 on 6 matching bases. In germline, CDR1 is LNHDA, CDR2 SQIVND (reference sequence). This CDR3 has 14 amino acids. V shed 4 bases and J shed 6 bases, with 12 bases lying between them. DNA for the CDR3: TGTGCCAGTAGTACCGGACAGACCCATGAAAAACTGTTTTTT. The encoded protein is CASSTGQTHEKLFF.

To note about this clonotype: It may be a read error: a sequence one base away is much more abundant. The genes are TRBV20-1 and TRBJ1-2; TRBD1 aligns across 10 bases. There are 13 residues in the CDR3. CDR1 DFQATT and CDR2 SNEGSKA come from the germline V gene (reference sequence). This CDR3 is CSAGTGANYAYTF. The CDR3 DNA is TGCAGTGCAGGGACAGGGGCTAACTATGCCTACACCTTC.

Comments on this clonotype: One end of the junction is discordant with germline, which a read error may explain. This chain uses TRBV6-6 with TRBJ1-5; the match to TRBD1 covers 7 bases. This CDR3 has 13 residues. CDR1 and CDR2 from the germline V gene are MNHNY and SVGAGI (reference sequence). In DNA, the CDR3 is TGTGCCAGCATCTTTGTCGTGGGACAGCGCCAGCATTTT. Its protein is CASIFVVGQRQHF.

On this clonotype itself: Because the CDR3 is missing its conserved closing phenylalanine or tryptophan, this is likely a read error. This chain links TRBV7-3 with TRBJ2-3, with 12 bases lining up with TRBD2. This CDR3 has 18 amino acids. Germline V gene data show CDR1 as SGHTA and CDR2 as FQGTGA. In DNA form, the CDR3 reads TGTACCAGCAGCCCTAGCCCCTGGACTAGCGGGGACACAGATACGCAGTATCTT. Amino acid sequence: CTSSPSPWTSGDTDTQYL.

This clonotype showed up many times. This rearrangement joins TRBV20-1 to TRBJ1-6; perhaps TRBD1 as D (5 bases). This CDR3 comprises 16 residues. CDR1 DFQATT and CDR2 SNEGSKA come from the germline V gene (reference sequence). V lost 0 bases, J lost 4 bases, and 13 bases lay in between. The CDR3 sequence is CSAREDGGDYNSPLHF. CDR3 in DNA: TGCAGTGCTAGAGAGGATGGAGGGGATTATAATTCACCCCTCCACTTT.

This clonotype came up many times. The chain recombines TRBV12-3 or TRBV12-4 with TRBJ2-7; TRBD1 matches 7 bases. The CDR3 extends over 13 amino acids. With V trimmed by 5 bases and J by 2 bases, 3 bases remained unmatched. This CDR3 reads CASSDGTAYEQYF. The DNA for the CDR3 is TGTGCCAGCAGTGACGGGACAGCCTACGAGCAGTACTTC.

This clonotype was picked up a small number of times. This may arise from a read error, as a much more abundant clone is one base away. As DNA, the CDR3 is TGTGCCAGCAGTTTGGACGCGGCCTATGGCTACACCTTC. Its translation: CASSLDAAYGYTF. V usage is TRBV5-4 and J usage is TRBJ1-2; the D is unclear. The germline CDR1 and CDR2 sequences are SGHNT and YYREEE (reference sequence). This CDR3 has 13 amino acids.

This clonotype was counted ten times or more. This sequence joins TRBV6-2 or TRBV6-3 and TRBJ2-7; D unclear. V was clipped by 2 bases and J by 3 bases, with 11 bases between them. Per the germline V gene, CDR1 is MNHEY and CDR2 is SVGEGT. The CDR3 extends over 14 amino acids. The CDR3 spells CASSYGGSHYEQYF. CDR3 DNA sequence: TGTGCCAGCAGTTACGGTGGGTCGCACTACGAGCAGTACTTC.

The genes are TRBV7-8 and TRBJ1-2, with 7 bases fitting TRBD1. Germline loops: CDR1 SGHVS, CDR2 FQNEAQ. Unmatched junction bases numbered 5, after V lost 4 bases and J lost 3 bases. The CDR3 length is 14 residues. DNA for the CDR3: TGTGCCAGCAGCTCCGACAGGGAAGACTATGGCTACACCTTC. Protein product: CASSSDREDYGYTF.

J is TRBJ2-3 and V is TRBV9; 8 bases are a match to TRBD2. Germline V gives CDR1 SGDLS, CDR2 YYNGEE. CDR3 length: 15 amino acids. V shed 3 bases and J 8 bases; nucleotides not matched to a gene: 11. The DNA for the CDR3 is TGTGCCAGCAGCGCAGGACATGGCGGGAGGAGTACGCAGTATTTT. As protein: CASSAGHGGRSTQYF.

This clonotype was detected many times. The chain carries TRBV28 and TRBJ1-2, with a weak D call TRBD1 (6 bases). This CDR3 comprises 13 residues. V lost 4 bases and J lost 6, with 12 bases in between. Germline V gene lookup returns CDR1 MDHEN and CDR2 SYDVKM. The CDR3 spells CASSSGGRDGYTF. CDR3 nucleotide sequence: TGTGCCAGCAGTTCGGGGGGGCGGGATGGCTACACCTTC.

The chain joins TRBV10-2 to TRBJ2-1; D might be TRBD1 or TRBD2, each matching 5 bases. Per germline, CDR1 WSHSY and CDR2 SAAADI. Trimming cost V 0 bases and J 5 bases, with 14 bases left between them. The CDR3 runs 16 residues. The CDR3 here is CASSESSRDGDNEQFF. The CDR3 DNA reads as TGCGCCAGCAGTGAGTCCTCCCGGGACGGAGACAATGAGCAGTTCTTC.

In this sample, this clonotype turned up many times. This sequence joins TRBV19 and TRBJ1-3; D is unclear. The CDR3 has 14 residues. The germline V gene encodes CDR1 LNHDA and CDR2 SQIVND (reference sequence). Trimming cost V 6 bases and J 4 bases, with 13 bases left between them. CDR3 region: CASSTTITGNTIYF. CDR3 DNA sequence: TGTGCCAGTAGCACTACAATCACGGGAAACACCATATATTTT.

This clonotype was seen at least ten times. V and J are TRBV11-2 and TRBJ1-5; 10 nucleotides line up with TRBD1. Trimming cost V 5 bases and J 6 bases; bases outside gene matches: 1. CDR1 and CDR2 from the germline V gene are SGHAT and FQNNGV. This CDR3 is 13 amino acids long. CDR3 nucleotides: TGTGCCAGCAGCCGGACAGGGGGTCAGCCCCAGCATTTT. It encodes CASSRTGGQPQHF.

This clonotype was seen repeatedly, ten times or more. The chain uses TRBV9 and TRBJ1-2; possible D gene TRBD1, 6 bases. Germline CDR1 reads SGDLS; CDR2 reads YYNGEE. V was clipped by 3 bases and J by 4 bases, with 16 bases between them. CDR3 length equals 15 residues. CDR3 sequence: CASSEGDGRVYGYTF. CDR3 sequence (DNA): TGTGCCAGCAGCGAGGGGGACGGGAGGGTCTATGGCTACACCTTC. Full variable domain (outside the CDR3, taken from reference TRBV9 and TRBJ1-2): DSGVTQTPKHLITATGQRVTLRCSPRSGDLSVYWYQQSLDQGLQFLIQYYNGEERAKGNILERFSAQQFPDLHSELNLSSLELGDSALYFCASSEGDGRVYGYTFGSGTRLTVV.

This clonotype was counted at least ten times. V usage is TRBV29-1 and J usage is TRBJ2-4; TRBD2 is a possible D gene (6 bases). The CDR3 is 14 amino acids. CDR1 SQVTM and CDR2 ANQGSEA come from the germline V gene. V gave up 4 bases and J gave up 1 base, with 11 bases separating them. In nucleotides, the CDR3 is TGCAGCGTTGGGAGGGATGGGGCCAAAAACATTCAGTACTTC. Translation gives CSVGRDGAKNIQYF.

There are many counts of this clonotype. The V and J genes are TRBV20-1 and TRBJ1-6, with 7 bases lining up with TRBD1. The V and J ends lost 6 bases and 2 bases, in that order; junction bases with no gene match: 4. Germline assignment: CDR1 DFQATT and CDR2 SNEGSKA (reference sequence). The CDR3 spans 14 residues. This CDR3 reads CSAGTGAYNSPLHF. The CDR3 coding sequence is TGCAGTGCGGGTACAGGGGCCTATAATTCACCCCTCCACTTT.

The CDR3 loop reads CASNIQGADEKLFF. The CDR3 DNA reads as TGTGCCAGCAATATACAGGGGGCGGATGAAAAACTGTTTTTT. The rearrangement joins TRBV6-6 to TRBJ1-4, with TRBD1 matching over 9 bases. V gave up 7 bases and J gave up 6 bases; unmatched junction bases: 6. The CDR3 loop spans 14 amino acids. Germline V gene data show CDR1 as MNHNY and CDR2 as SVGAGI (reference sequence).

This clonotype was counted a few times. This rearrangement joins TRBV28 to TRBJ2-3; 7 nucleotides match TRBD2. With 8 bases clipped from V and 2 bases from J, the junction kept 7 bases outside the gene matches. The CDR3 sequence is 14 residues long. Looked up from germline, CDR1 is MDHEN and CDR2 is SYDVKM. CDR3 amino acids: CASGGRGFTDTQYF. The CDR3 DNA reads TGTGCCAGCGGCGGGCGGGGGTTCACAGATACGCAGTATTTT.

This clonotype was counted ten times or more. As DNA, the CDR3 is TGTGCCAGCAGTGAAGGGCGGGGGGGTACCTACGAGCAGTACTTC. This encodes CASSEGRGGTYEQYF. The J gene is TRBJ2-7, the V gene TRBV6-1, with 9 bases identical to TRBD2. Germline V gene data show CDR1 as MNHNS and CDR2 as SASEGT. The V segment lost 1 base and the J segment 2 bases; nucleotides outside the gene matches: 3. This CDR3 is 15 amino acids long.